A single sample is the source of the 23 T cell receptor beta chains below, sequenced in a study of blood T cell repertoires in COVID-19. The protocol was immunoSEQ multiplex PCR, while the TCRdb copy is restricted to in-frame clones and leaves out a portion. The sample holds fewer than 500,000 clones; around nine tenths are singletons and the top ten take approximately 2%. Sequenced: PBMCs or T cells enriched from blood (not recorded which). Source of these receptors: a woman aged 18-35 years with acute COVID-19.

The rearrangement joins TRBV19 to TRBJ2-4, with 15 bases that match TRBD2. V lost 6 bases and J lost 4; bases outside the gene matches: 7. Germline lookup yields CDR1 LNHDA and CDR2 SQIVND (reference sequence). This CDR3 comprises 17 residues. The CDR3 coding sequence is TGTGCCAGTAGCAGATCCGGGACTAGCGGGGGGAAAAACATTCAGTACTTC. Its translation: CASSRSGTSGGKNIQYF.

The chain has TRBV27 and TRBJ2-5, with 7 bases identical to TRBD2. The CDR3 extends over 14 amino acids. The V and J ends lost 5 bases and 2 bases, in that order; junction bases with no gene match: 5. Germline assignment: CDR1 MNHEY and CDR2 SMNVEV (reference sequence). CDR3 sequence reads: CASSTLADQETQYF. CDR3 sequence (DNA): TGTGCCAGCAGTACGCTAGCGGATCAAGAGACCCAGTACTTC.

The sample holds a few counts of this clone. The CDR3 region has the DNA TGTGCCAGCAGCCAAGATCAACAGGGTTACTTCGGGGAGCTGTTTTTT. It codes for CASSQDQQGYFGELFF. V gene TRBV3-1 (or the pseudogene TRBV3-2) combines with J gene TRBJ2-2, with a weak D call TRBD1 (6 bases). This CDR3 contains 16 residues. Trimming stripped 0 bases from V and 7 bases from J, with 15 bases between. From germline, CDR1 is LGHDT and CDR2 YNNKEL (reference sequence).

This clone appeared once. The chain couples TRBV7-2 to TRBJ2-5; 10 bases match TRBD2. The V gene end was trimmed by 4 bases and the J gene end by 5 bases; junction bases not matched to a gene: 10. CDR3 size: 16 residues. CDR1 is SGHTA, CDR2 FQGNSA, per germline. The CDR3 region is CASSWRAGGPGETQYF. CDR3 nucleotide sequence: TGTGCCAGCAGCTGGCGAGCGGGAGGGCCGGGGGAGACCCAGTACTTC.

V usage is TRBV5-6 and J usage is TRBJ1-4; D uncertain. CDR3 length equals 14 residues. Per the germline V gene, CDR1 is SGHDT and CDR2 is YYEEEE. Trimming took 0 bases from V and 5 from J, leaving 8 bases between them. The CDR3, as DNA: TGTGCCAGCAGCTTGGGACACCTAAATGAAAAACTGTTTTTT. It codes for CASSLGHLNEKLFF.

The chain combines TRBV2 with TRBJ2-5; D is perhaps TRBD1 (6 bases). The CDR3 spans 11 residues. The V gene lost 3 bases and the J gene lost 7 bases, with 6 bases spanning the gap. Germline V gene lookup returns CDR1 SNHLY and CDR2 FYNNEI. CDR3 amino acids: CASSEGATQYF. DNA for the CDR3: TGTGCCAGCAGTGAGGGGGCGACCCAGTACTTC.

V is TRBV2 and J is TRBJ2-3; no firm D call. Germline CDR1 SNHLY, CDR2 FYNNEI. With 2 bases removed from V and 4 bases from J, the gap between germline ends came to 13 bases. This CDR3 has 15 amino acids. CDR3 loop: CASSERSGMPDTQYF. The CDR3 bases are TGTGCCAGCAGTGAACGGAGTGGAATGCCAGATACGCAGTATTTT. The full variable domain, with the rest looked up from reference TRBV2 and TRBJ2-3, is EPEVTQTPSHQVTQMGQEVILRCVPISNHLYFYWYRQILGQKVEFLVSFYNNEISEKSEIFDDQFSVERPDGSNFTLKIRSTKLEDSAMYFCASSERSGMPDTQYFGPGTRLTVL.

V usage is TRBV28 and J usage is TRBJ2-2; 8 nucleotides line up with TRBD2. J gave up 5 bases and V 6 bases, and 11 bases lay outside the gene matches. The length of the CDR3 is 16 residues. The germline CDR1 and CDR2 sequences are MDHEN and SYDVKM. CDR3 sequence reads: CASRFGLAYITGELFF. The CDR3 region has the DNA TGTGCCAGCAGATTCGGACTAGCTTATATTACCGGGGAGCTGTTTTTT.

The gene calls are TRBV3-1 (or the pseudogene TRBV3-2) and TRBJ2-7, with 7 bases identical to TRBD1. CDR1 and CDR2 (germline): LGHDT, YNNKEL (reference sequence). Unmatched junction bases numbered 9, after V lost 2 bases and J lost 5 bases. The CDR3 runs 15 residues. DNA of the CDR3: TGTGCCAGCAGCCAAAGGGGAAGGGGGCCAAACGAGCAGTACTTC. Protein sequence: CASSQRGRGPNEQYF.

The chain carries TRBV12-5 and TRBJ2-5; 7 positions match TRBD1. The CDR3 spans 16 residues. V trimming: 0 bases; J trimming: 7 bases; junction bases outside the gene matches: 11. Germline-derived CDR1 and CDR2 are LGHNT and FRNRAP. CDR3 sequence: CASGLVPGTAPLTQYF. In DNA, the CDR3 is TGTGCTAGTGGTTTGGTACCTGGGACAGCGCCTTTGACCCAGTACTTC.

The chain carries TRBV27 and TRBJ1-2, with TRBD1 matching 8 bases. This CDR3 region has 13 residues. From germline, CDR1 is MNHEY and CDR2 SMNVEV (reference sequence). Trimming cost V 2 bases and J 8 bases; bases outside gene matches: 4. The CDR3, as DNA: TGTGCCAGCAGTTTAGTACAGGGGGGGGGCTACACCTTC. This gives the protein CASSLVQGGGYTF.

With respect to this clone: Additional DNA sequences in this sample encode the identical CDR3. DNA for the CDR3: TGTGCCAGCAGCCATTTACAGGGGAACACTGAAGCTTTCTTT. Protein: CASSHLQGNTEAFF. The chain joins TRBV3-1 (or the pseudogene TRBV3-2) to TRBJ1-1; D is perhaps TRBD1 (6 bases). The germline V gene encodes CDR1 LGHDT and CDR2 YNNKEL (reference sequence). The CDR3 length is 14 residues. V lost 3 bases and J lost 1, with 9 bases in between.

The CDR3 sequence: CASSVAQVAGNTIYF. The CDR3 bases are TGTGCCAGCAGCGTAGCCCAGGTTGCTGGAAACACCATATATTTT. V usage is TRBV9 and J usage is TRBJ1-3; D is unresolved. The CDR3 is 15 residues long. Trimming shortened V by 0 bases and J by 2 bases, and 9 bases separated the two germline ends. CDR1 is SGDLS, CDR2 YYNGEE, per germline.

The chain has TRBV29-1 and TRBJ2-3, with a weak D call TRBD2 (5 bases). Looked up from germline, CDR1 is SQVTM and CDR2 is ANQGSEA. CDR3 length: 16 residues. The germline V and J ends were trimmed by 6 bases and 0 bases, with 19 bases remaining between them. As DNA, the CDR3 is TGCAGCGTGGCCCCCGGGGTAGCGCCTAGCACAGATACGCAGTATTTT. Encoded protein: CSVAPGVAPSTDTQYF.

The chain has TRBV19 and TRBJ1-2, with no clear D. The germline gives CDR1 LNHDA, CDR2 SQIVND (reference sequence). V lost 7 bases and J 8 bases, leaving 20 bases between the germline ends. This CDR3 contains 14 residues. CDR3 region: CASTFDTLLSGYTF. CDR3 coding DNA: TGTGCCAGTACTTTCGACACTCTCCTCTCCGGCTACACCTTC. Drawing the rest from reference TRBV19 and TRBJ1-2, the complete variable domain is DGGITQSPKYLFRKEGQNVTLSCEQNLNHDAMYWYRQDPGQGLRLIYYSQIVNDFQKGDIAEGYSVSREKKESFPLTVTSAQKNPTAFYLCASTFDTLLSGYTFGSGTRLTVV.

The chain uses TRBV9 and TRBJ1-1; D might be TRBD1 (5 bases). This CDR3 contains 15 residues. Trimming took 9 bases from V and 3 from J, leaving 21 bases between them. CDR1 and CDR2 (germline): SGDLS, YYNGEE. The CDR3 nucleotides read TGTGCCACCGCCCGAATGATTTCGGGGGACACTGAAGCTTTCTTT. It translates to CATARMISGDTEAFF.

V gene TRBV11-3 combines with J gene TRBJ2-3; D uncertain. Trimming removed 5 bases from V and 1 base from J, with 7 bases in between. Germline CDR1 SGHNT, CDR2 YENEEA. The CDR3 runs 13 residues. The CDR3 DNA reads TGTGCCAGCAGCCCCCTAGGCACAGATACGCAGTATTTT. Protein sequence: CASSPLGTDTQYF.

This chain joins TRBV28 and TRBJ2-7, with 7 bases identical to TRBD1. There are 14 residues in the CDR3. Germline V gives CDR1 MDHEN, CDR2 SYDVKM. Trimming cost V 5 bases and J 4 bases; bases outside gene matches: 8. CDR3 protein: CASSPYRGGYEQYF. In DNA, the CDR3 is TGTGCCAGCAGTCCCTACAGGGGTGGGTACGAGCAGTACTTC.

V is TRBV6-2 or TRBV6-3 and J is TRBJ2-5; tentative D call: TRBD1 (6 bases). In germline, CDR1 is MNHEY, CDR2 SVGEGT. CDR3 size: 14 residues. The V end lost 2 bases, the J end lost 4 bases, and 11 bases lay between the germline ends. The DNA for the CDR3 is TGTGCCAGCAGTTACAGGGGGAGAAGAGAGACCCAGTACTTC. Protein product: CASSYRGRRETQYF.

V is TRBV29-1 and J is TRBJ1-2, with D possibly being TRBD1 (5 bases). This CDR3 contains 11 residues. Deletions cut 3 bases from V and 7 bases from J, with 9 bases between. In germline, CDR1 is SQVTM, CDR2 ANQGSEA. CDR3 amino acids: CSVDRVGGYTF. DNA of the CDR3: TGCAGCGTTGACAGGGTGGGTGGCTACACCTTC.

The V gene is TRBV2, the J gene TRBJ2-1, with 8 bases that match TRBD2. Germline trimming cut 4 bases from V and 5 bases from J; bases unmatched to any gene: 7. This CDR3 has 15 residues. Germline lookup yields CDR1 SNHLY and CDR2 FYNNEI. The CDR3 bases are TGTGCCAGCAGTGGCCGACTAGCGACTGACAATGAGCAGTTCTTC. This codes for CASSGRLATDNEQFF.

This chain joins TRBV5-1 and TRBJ1-5; D is possibly TRBD1 (5 bases). There are 14 residues in the CDR3. The germline V gene has CDR1 SGHRS and CDR2 YFSETQ. V lost 4 bases, J lost 9 bases, and 17 bases lay in between. CDR3 amino acids: CASSPGGIVGPQHF. As DNA, the CDR3 is TGCGCCAGCAGCCCCGGGGGAATTGTCGGGCCCCAGCATTTT.

The chain recombines TRBV28 with TRBJ2-7; possible D gene TRBD1, 7 bases. Germline V gene data show CDR1 as MDHEN and CDR2 as SYDVKM. V lost 7 bases and J lost 2, with 12 bases in between. The CDR3 is 13 residues long. The CDR3 here is CASMRDSPYEQYF. In DNA, the CDR3 is TGTGCCAGCATGCGGGACAGTCCCTACGAGCAGTACTTC.